This passage covers 14 T cell receptor beta chains from one sample sequenced in a study of T cell responses to AZD1222 COVID-19 vaccine. Clones were read by immunoSEQ multiplex PCR, and TCRdb kept only the in-frame ones, dropping some. The sample gives 130,000 to 150,000 clones, about 90% of which show up once; about 3% is in the top ten. The input for sequencing was peripheral blood, taken on day 0 of MenACWY control vaccination. The receptor set was obtained from an adult in good health.

This chain joins TRBV27 and TRBJ1-4, with D possibly being TRBD1 (5 bases). The CDR3 contains 15 residues. V gave up 5 bases and J gave up 3 bases, with 13 bases separating them. Germline CDR1 MNHEY, CDR2 SMNVEV (reference sequence). CDR3 region: CASSPEGRPNEKLFF. Here the CDR3 DNA reads TGTGCCAGCAGTCCTGAGGGACGGCCTAATGAAAAACTGTTTTTT.

The chain employs TRBV5-1 and TRBJ1-2; possibly TRBD1 for D (5 bases). V was shortened by 0 bases and J by 4 bases, with 13 bases between the two germline ends. Germline loops: CDR1 SGHRS, CDR2 YFSETQ. The CDR3 is 15 residues long. CDR3 region: CASSLEGEGGYGYTF. DNA of the CDR3: TGCGCCAGCAGCTTGGAAGGGGAGGGCGGCTATGGCTACACCTTC.

Points on this clone: The same CDR3 can be traced to other DNA sequences in this sample. The V and J genes are TRBV27 and TRBJ1-5; the match to TRBD1 covers 7 bases. The CDR3 spans 14 residues. The germline CDR1 and CDR2 sequences are MNHEY and SMNVEV (reference sequence). The junction had 0 bases not matched to a gene; V was cut back by 2 bases and J by 2 bases. CDR3 sequence: CASSLGTGNQPQHF. CDR3 in DNA: TGTGCCAGCAGTTTAGGGACAGGCAATCAGCCCCAGCATTTT.

CDR3 residues: CASSVGLAVIDEQYF. CDR3 in DNA: TGTGCCAGCAGCGTAGGTCTAGCGGTTATTGACGAGCAGTACTTC. V gene TRBV9 combines with J gene TRBJ2-7; TRBD2 matches at 7 bases. The CDR3 has 15 amino acids. Germline V lookup: CDR1 SGDLS, CDR2 YYNGEE. J was trimmed by 5 bases and V by 0 bases; bases with no gene match: 8.

The rearrangement joins TRBV20-1 to TRBJ2-7; TRBD2 is a possible D gene (5 bases). Germline lookup yields CDR1 DFQATT and CDR2 SNEGSKA (reference sequence). CDR3 length: 11 residues. V was cut by 0 bases and J by 11 bases, with 11 bases left in between. The CDR3 here is CSAREADGEYF. CDR3 sequence (DNA): TGCAGTGCTAGAGAAGCGGACGGAGAGTACTTC.

This rearrangement joins TRBV28 to TRBJ2-7; D possibly corresponds to TRBD1 (6 bases). This CDR3 contains 14 residues. Deletions cut 5 bases from V and 2 bases from J, with 13 bases between. Germline V lookup: CDR1 MDHEN, CDR2 SYDVKM. CDR3 in amino acids: CASSALGDTYEQYF. The CDR3 DNA is TGTGCCAGCAGTGCCCTTGGGGACACCTACGAGCAGTACTTC.

This clone was recorded once. CDR3 protein: CASSQKPGQGFYGYTF. CDR3 bases: TGTGCCAGCAGCCAAAAGCCGGGACAGGGGTTCTATGGCTACACCTTC. The chain joins TRBV3-1 (or the pseudogene TRBV3-2) to TRBJ1-2, with 10 bases identical to TRBD1. The CDR3 has 16 residues. Germline CDR1 reads LGHDT; CDR2 reads YNNKEL (reference sequence). The V and J ends lost 2 bases and 4 bases, in that order; junction bases with no gene match: 7.

The chain recombines TRBV3-1 (or the pseudogene TRBV3-2) with TRBJ1-1; TRBD1 matches 9 bases. The CDR3 has 13 residues. The ends lost 3 bases at V and 6 bases at J; junction bases unmatched: 2. Germline CDR1 and CDR2: LGHDT and YNNKEL (reference sequence). The CDR3 DNA follows: TGTGCCAGCAGCCAGGGACAGGGAGCTGAAGCTTTCTTT. It codes for CASSQGQGAEAFF.

V usage is TRBV24-1 and J usage is TRBJ2-1, with TRBD1 as a possible D gene (6 bases). Germline values: CDR1 KGHDR, CDR2 SFDVKD. Trimming removed 8 bases at V and 5 bases at J, with 12 bases between. The CDR3 loop spans 13 amino acids. This chain's CDR3 is CATTRQANNEQFF. In nucleotides, the CDR3 is TGTGCCACCACAAGACAGGCGAACAATGAGCAGTTCTTC.

The chain uses TRBV11-2 and TRBJ2-4; D is unclear. From germline, CDR1 is SGHAT and CDR2 FQNNGV. V was shortened by 1 base and J by 0 bases, with 16 bases between the two germline ends. The length of the CDR3 is 18 residues. In DNA, the CDR3 is TGTGCCAGCAGCTTAGGTATTGGTAGCAGCCAAGCCAAAAACATTCAGTACTTC. Amino acids: CASSLGIGSSQAKNIQYF.

The genes are TRBV5-8 and TRBJ1-6; D not certain. Germline V gene lookup returns CDR1 SGHTS and CDR2 YDEGEE. The V end was cut by 1 base, the J end by 7 bases, with 9 bases between. This CDR3 spans 14 amino acids. In DNA, the CDR3 is TGTGCCAGCAGCTTGTACGGTCTAAATTCACCCCTCCACTTT. Encoded protein: CASSLYGLNSPLHF.

J is TRBJ1-2 and V is TRBV30; the D is unclear. Germline V gene sequence: CDR1 GTSNPN, CDR2 SVGIG (reference sequence). V shed 3 bases and J shed 3 bases, with 8 bases lying between them. The CDR3 is made up of 12 amino acids. CDR3 protein: CAWRTLHYGYTF. In DNA form, the CDR3 reads TGTGCCTGGAGGACACTCCACTATGGCTACACCTTC. Drawing the rest from reference TRBV30 and TRBJ1-2, the complete variable domain is SQTIHQWPATLVQPVGSPLSLECTVEGTSNPNLYWYRQAAGRGLQLLFYSVGIGQISSEVPQNLSASRPQDRQFILSSKKLLLSDSGFYLCAWRTLHYGYTFGSGTRLTVV.

This chain links TRBV7-2 with TRBJ2-7; 8 bases map to TRBD2. The CDR3 sequence is 15 residues long. The trim removed 5 bases at V and 3 bases at J, leaving 9 bases unmatched. The germline V gene encodes CDR1 SGHTA and CDR2 FQGNSA. CDR3 bases: TGTGCCAGCAGCCCCGGGGCTAGCGGGCTCTACGAGCAGTACTTC. Amino acid sequence: CASSPGASGLYEQYF.

V gene TRBV7-8 combines with J gene TRBJ1-5, with D possibly TRBD1 on 6 matching bases. Germline V CDR1 and CDR2: SGHVS, FQNEAQ. The CDR3 has 16 amino acids. V dropped 1 base and J dropped 5 bases, with 15 bases sitting between them. The CDR3, as DNA: TGTGCCAGCAGCTTAGAACCAGGGGTCACAGATCAGCCCCAGCATTTT. It yields the protein CASSLEPGVTDQPQHF.